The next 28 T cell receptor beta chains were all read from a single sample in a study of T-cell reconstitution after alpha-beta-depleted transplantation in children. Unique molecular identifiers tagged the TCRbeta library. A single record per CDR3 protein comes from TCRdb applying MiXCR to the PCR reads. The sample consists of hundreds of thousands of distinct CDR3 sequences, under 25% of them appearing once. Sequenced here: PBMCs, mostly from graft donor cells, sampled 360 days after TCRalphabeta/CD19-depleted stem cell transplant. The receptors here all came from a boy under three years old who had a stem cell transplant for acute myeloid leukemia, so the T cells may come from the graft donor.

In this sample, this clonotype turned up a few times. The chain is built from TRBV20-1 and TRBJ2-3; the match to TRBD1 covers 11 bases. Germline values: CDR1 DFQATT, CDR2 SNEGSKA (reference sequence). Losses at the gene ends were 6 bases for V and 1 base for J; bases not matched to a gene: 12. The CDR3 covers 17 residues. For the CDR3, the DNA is TGCAGTGCGGGGACAGGGGGATCTTTTAGGGGCACAGATACGCAGTATTTT. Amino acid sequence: CSAGTGGSFRGTDTQYF.

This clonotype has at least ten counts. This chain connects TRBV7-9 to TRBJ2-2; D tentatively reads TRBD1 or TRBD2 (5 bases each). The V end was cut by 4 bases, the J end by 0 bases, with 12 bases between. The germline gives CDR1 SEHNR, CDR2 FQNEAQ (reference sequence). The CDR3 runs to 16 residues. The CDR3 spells CASSSWDRSNTGELFF. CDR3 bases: TGTGCCAGCAGCTCGTGGGACCGCTCGAACACCGGGGAGCTGTTTTTT. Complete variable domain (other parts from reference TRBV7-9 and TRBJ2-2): DTGVSQNPRHKITKRGQNVTFRCDPISEHNRLYWYRQTLGQGPEFLTYFQNEAQLEKSRLLSDRFSAERPKGSFSTLEIQRTEQGDSAMYLCASSSWDRSNTGELFFGEGSRLTVL.

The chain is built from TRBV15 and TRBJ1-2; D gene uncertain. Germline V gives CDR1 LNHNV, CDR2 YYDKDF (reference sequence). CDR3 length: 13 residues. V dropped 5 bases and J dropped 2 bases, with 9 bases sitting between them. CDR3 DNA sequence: TGTGCCACCAGCGAAGGACGGAACTATGGCTACACCTTC. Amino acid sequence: CATSEGRNYGYTF.

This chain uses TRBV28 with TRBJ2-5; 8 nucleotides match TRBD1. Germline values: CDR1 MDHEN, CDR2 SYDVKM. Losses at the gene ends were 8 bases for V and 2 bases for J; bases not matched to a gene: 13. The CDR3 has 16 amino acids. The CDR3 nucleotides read TGTGCCAGCGGGGGCACCGGGACAGGTGGGCAAGAGACCCAGTACTTC. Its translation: CASGGTGTGGQETQYF.

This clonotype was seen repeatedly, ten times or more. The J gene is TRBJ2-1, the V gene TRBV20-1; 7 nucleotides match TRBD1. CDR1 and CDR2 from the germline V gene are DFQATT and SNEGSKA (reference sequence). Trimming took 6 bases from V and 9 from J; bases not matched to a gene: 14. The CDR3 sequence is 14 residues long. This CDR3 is CSATTGSLGSEQFF. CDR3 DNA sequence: TGCAGTGCCACGACAGGGTCTCTGGGAAGTGAGCAGTTCTTC.

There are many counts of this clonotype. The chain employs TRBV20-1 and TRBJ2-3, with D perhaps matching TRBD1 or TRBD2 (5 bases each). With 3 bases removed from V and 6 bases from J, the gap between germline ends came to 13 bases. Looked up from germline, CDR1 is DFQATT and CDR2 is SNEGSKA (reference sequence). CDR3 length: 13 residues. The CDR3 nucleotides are TGCAGTGCTAGTTCGGGGCCCTCGGATACGCAGTATTTT. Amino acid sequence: CSASSGPSDTQYF.

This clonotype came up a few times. The CDR3 here is CASSPGQGFSNTGELFF. The CDR3 DNA sequence: TGTGCCAGCAGTCCGGGACAGGGTTTCTCGAACACCGGGGAGCTGTTTTTT. The genes are TRBV27 and TRBJ2-2; 9 bases are a match to TRBD1. CDR3 length equals 17 residues. V lost 5 bases and J lost 0; bases outside the gene matches: 7. The germline CDR1 and CDR2 sequences are MNHEY and SMNVEV (reference sequence).

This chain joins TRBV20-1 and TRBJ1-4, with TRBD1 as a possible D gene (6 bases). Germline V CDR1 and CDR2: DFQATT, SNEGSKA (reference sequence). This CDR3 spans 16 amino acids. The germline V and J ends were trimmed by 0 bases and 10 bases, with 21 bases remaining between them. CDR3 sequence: CSARDSGGWLEGKLFF. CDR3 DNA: TGCAGTGCTAGAGATAGCGGGGGCTGGCTTGAGGGAAAACTGTTTTTT.

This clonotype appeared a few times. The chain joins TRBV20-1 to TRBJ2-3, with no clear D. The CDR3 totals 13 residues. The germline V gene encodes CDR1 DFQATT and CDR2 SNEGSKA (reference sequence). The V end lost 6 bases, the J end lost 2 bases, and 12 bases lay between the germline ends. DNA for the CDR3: TGCAGTGCCCTGTGGGCAAACACAGATACGCAGTATTTT. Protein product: CSALWANTDTQYF.

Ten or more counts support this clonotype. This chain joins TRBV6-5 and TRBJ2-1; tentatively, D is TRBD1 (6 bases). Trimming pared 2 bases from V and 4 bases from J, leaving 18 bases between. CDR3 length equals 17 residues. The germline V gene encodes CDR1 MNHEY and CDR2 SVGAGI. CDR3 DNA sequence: TGTGCCAGCAGTTACGCCGGGACAACGATTTTATACAATGAGCAGTTCTTC. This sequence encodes CASSYAGTTILYNEQFF.

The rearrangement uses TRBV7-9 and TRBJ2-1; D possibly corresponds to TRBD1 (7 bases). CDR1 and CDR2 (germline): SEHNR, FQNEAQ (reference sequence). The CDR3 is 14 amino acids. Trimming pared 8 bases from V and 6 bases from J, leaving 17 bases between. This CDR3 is CASGRGQRVNEQFF. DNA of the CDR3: TGTGCCAGCGGTCGGGGACAGCGGGTCAATGAGCAGTTCTTC.

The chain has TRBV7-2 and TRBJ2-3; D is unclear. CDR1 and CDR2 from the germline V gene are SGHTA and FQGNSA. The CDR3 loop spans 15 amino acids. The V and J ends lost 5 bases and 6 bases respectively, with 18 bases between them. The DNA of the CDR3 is TGTGCCAGCAGCCCGCGCCCTAGAATGCCCGATACGCAGTATTTT. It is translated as CASSPRPRMPDTQYF.

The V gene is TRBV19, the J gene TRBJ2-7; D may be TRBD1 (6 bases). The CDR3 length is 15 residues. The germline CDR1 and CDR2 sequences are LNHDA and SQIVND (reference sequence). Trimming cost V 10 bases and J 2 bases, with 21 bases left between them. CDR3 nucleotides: TGTGCCACCGCCCGGGAACAGGGAACTACCTACGAGCAGTACTTC. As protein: CATAREQGTTYEQYF.

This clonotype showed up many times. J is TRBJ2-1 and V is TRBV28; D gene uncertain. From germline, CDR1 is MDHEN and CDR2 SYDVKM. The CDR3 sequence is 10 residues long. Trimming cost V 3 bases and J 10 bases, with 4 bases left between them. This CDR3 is CASSFMEQFF. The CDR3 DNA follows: TGTGCCAGCAGTTTTATGGAGCAGTTCTTC.

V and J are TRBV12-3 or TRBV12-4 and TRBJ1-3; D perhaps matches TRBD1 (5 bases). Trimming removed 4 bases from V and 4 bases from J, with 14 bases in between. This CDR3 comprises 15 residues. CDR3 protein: CASSSAVGRGNTIYF. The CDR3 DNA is TGTGCCAGCAGTTCGGCGGTGGGGCGAGGAAACACCATATATTTT.

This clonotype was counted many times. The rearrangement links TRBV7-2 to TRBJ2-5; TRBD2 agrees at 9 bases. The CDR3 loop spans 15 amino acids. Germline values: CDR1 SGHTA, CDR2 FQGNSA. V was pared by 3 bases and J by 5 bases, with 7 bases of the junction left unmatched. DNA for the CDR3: TGTGCCAGCAGCTTGAGCGGGGGGCAACTGGAGACCCAGTACTTC. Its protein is CASSLSGGQLETQYF.

The CDR3 here is CASTNRAGVTEAFF. Written as DNA, the CDR3 is TGTGCCAGCACCAACAGGGCGGGCGTCACTGAAGCTTTCTTT. This sequence joins TRBV6-1 and TRBJ1-1; D possibly corresponds to TRBD1 (6 bases). V dropped 7 bases and J dropped 4 bases, with 16 bases sitting between them. Germline CDR1 and CDR2: MNHNS and SASEGT. The CDR3 extends over 14 amino acids.

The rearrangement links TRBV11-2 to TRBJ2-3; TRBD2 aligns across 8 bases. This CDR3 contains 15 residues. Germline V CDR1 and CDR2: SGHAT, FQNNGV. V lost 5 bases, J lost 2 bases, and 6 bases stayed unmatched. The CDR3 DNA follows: TGTGCCAGCAGCGACATACTAGCGGCCACAGATACGCAGTATTTT. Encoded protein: CASSDILAATDTQYF.

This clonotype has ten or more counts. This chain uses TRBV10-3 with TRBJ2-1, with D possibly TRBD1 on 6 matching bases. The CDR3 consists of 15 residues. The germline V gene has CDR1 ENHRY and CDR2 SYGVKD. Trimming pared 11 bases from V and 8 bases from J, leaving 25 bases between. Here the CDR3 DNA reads TGTGCCCTCTTCTCGGGGTACAGGGACCAAGATGAGCAGTTCTTC. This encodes CALFSGYRDQDEQFF.

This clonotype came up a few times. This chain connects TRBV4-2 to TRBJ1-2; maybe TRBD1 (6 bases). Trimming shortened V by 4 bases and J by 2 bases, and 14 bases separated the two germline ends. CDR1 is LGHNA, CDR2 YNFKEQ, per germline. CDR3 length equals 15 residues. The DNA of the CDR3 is TGTGCCAGCAGCCCCCTTCGCAGGGGAAACTATGGCTACACCTTC. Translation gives CASSPLRRGNYGYTF.

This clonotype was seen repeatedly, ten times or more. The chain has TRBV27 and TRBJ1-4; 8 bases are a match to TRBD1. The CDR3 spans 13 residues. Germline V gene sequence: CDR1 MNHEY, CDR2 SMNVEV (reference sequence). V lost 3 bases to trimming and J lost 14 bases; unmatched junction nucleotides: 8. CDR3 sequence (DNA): TGTGCCAGCAGTTTCCCCGGGACAGGCCGGCTGTTTTTT. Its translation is CASSFPGTGRLFF.

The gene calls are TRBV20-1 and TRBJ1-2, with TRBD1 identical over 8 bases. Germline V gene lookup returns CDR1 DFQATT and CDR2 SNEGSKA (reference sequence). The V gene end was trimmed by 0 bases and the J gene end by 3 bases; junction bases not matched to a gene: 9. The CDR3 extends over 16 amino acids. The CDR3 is CSARDAATGVDYGYTF. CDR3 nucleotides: TGCAGTGCTAGAGATGCGGCGACAGGGGTAGACTATGGCTACACCTTC.

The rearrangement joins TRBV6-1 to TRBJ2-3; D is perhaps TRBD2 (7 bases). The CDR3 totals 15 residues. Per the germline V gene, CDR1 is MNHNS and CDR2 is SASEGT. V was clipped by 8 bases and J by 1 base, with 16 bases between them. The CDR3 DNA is TGTGCCAGCGCTGAGAGGGGGGGAGGCACAGATACGCAGTATTTT. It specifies CASAERGGGTDTQYF.

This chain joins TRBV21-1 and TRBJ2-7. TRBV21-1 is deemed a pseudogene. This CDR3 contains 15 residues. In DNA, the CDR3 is TGTGCCAGCAGCAAAGCTAGAGAAGAGACGTACGAGCAGTACGTC. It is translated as CASSKAREETYEQYV.

The CDR3 spells CASSFVAVTDTQYF. CDR3 coding DNA: TGTGCCAGCAGTTTCGTTGCGGTCACAGATACGCAGTATTTT. V and J are TRBV12-3 or TRBV12-4 and TRBJ2-3; D gene unclear. The CDR3 spans 14 residues. Trimming took off 3 bases at V and 2 bases at J, with 9 bases between the two ends.

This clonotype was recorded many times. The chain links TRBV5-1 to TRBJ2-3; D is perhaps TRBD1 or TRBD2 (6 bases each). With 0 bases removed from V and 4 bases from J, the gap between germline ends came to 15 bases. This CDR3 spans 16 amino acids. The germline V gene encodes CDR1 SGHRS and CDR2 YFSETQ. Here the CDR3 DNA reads TGCGCCAGCAGCTTGGGGGGGGCCAATGGCCCAGATACGCAGTATTTT. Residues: CASSLGGANGPDTQYF.

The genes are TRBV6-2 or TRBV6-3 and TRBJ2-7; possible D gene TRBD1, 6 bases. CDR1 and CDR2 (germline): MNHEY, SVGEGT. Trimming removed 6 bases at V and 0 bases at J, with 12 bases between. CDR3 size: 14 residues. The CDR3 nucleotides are TGTGCCAGCAGCTATAGACAGGTCTCCTACGAGCAGTACTTC. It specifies CASSYRQVSYEQYF.

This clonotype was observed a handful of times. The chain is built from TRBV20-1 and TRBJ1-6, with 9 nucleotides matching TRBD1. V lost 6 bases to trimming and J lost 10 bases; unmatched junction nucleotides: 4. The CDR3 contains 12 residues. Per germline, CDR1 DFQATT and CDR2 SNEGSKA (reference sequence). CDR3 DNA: TGCAGTGCGAGGACAGGGGTATCACCCCTCCACTTT. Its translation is CSARTGVSPLHF.